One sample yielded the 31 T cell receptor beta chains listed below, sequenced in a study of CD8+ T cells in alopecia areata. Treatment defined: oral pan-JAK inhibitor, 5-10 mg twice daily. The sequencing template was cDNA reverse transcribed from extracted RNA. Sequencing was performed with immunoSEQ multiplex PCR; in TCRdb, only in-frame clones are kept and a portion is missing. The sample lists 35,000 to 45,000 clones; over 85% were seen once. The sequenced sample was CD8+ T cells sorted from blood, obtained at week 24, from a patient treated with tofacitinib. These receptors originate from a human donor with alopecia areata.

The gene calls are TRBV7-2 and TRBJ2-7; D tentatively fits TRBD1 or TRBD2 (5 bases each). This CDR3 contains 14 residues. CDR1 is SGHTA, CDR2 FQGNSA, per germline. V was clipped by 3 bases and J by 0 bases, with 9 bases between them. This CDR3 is CASSLGDDSYEQYF. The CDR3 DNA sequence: TGTGCCAGCAGCTTGGGGGACGACTCCTACGAGCAGTACTTC. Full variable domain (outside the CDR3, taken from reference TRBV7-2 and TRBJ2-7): GAGVSQSPSNKVTEKGKDVELRCDPISGHTALYWYRQSLGQGLEFLIYFQGNSAPDKSGLPSDRFSAERTGGSVSTLTIQRTQQEDSAVYLCASSLGDDSYEQYFGPGTRLTVT.

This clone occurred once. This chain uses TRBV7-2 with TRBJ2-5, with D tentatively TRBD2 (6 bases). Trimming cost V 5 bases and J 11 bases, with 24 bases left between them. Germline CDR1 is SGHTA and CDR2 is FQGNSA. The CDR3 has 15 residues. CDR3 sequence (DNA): TGTGCCAGCAGCGACTCGGGCGTTAGGGACTGGGAGCAGTACTTC. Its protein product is CASSDSGVRDWEQYF. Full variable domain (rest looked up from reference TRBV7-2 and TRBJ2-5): GAGVSQSPSNKVTEKGKDVELRCDPISGHTALYWYRQSLGQGLEFLIYFQGNSAPDKSGLPSDRFSAERTGGSVSTLTIQRTQQEDSAVYLCASSDSGVRDWEQYFGPGTRLLVL.

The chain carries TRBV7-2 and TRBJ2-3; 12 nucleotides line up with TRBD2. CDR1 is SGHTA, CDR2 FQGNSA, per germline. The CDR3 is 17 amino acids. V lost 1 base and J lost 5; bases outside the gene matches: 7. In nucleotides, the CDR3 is TGTGCCAGCAGCTTAGTCGGGCCTAGCGGGGGGGTAGATACGCAGTATTTT. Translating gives CASSLVGPSGGVDTQYF.

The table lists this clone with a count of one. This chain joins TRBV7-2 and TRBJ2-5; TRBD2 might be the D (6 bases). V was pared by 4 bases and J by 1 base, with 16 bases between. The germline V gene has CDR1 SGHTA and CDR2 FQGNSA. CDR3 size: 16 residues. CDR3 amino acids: CASSSPGSGFQETQYF. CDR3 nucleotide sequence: TGTGCCAGCAGCTCCCCTGGGAGCGGGTTCCAAGAGACCCAGTACTTC.

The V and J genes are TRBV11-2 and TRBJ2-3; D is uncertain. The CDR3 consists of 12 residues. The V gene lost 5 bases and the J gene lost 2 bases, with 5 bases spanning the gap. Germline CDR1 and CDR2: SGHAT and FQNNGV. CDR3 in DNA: TGTGCCAGCAGCCTCTTCACAGATACGCAGTATTTT. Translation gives CASSLFTDTQYF.

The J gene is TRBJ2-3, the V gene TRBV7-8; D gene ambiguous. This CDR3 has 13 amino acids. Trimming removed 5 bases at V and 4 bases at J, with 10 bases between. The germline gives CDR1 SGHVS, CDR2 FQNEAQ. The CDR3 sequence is CASSAGFPDTQYF. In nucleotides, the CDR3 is TGTGCCAGCAGCGCCGGATTTCCAGATACGCAGTATTTT. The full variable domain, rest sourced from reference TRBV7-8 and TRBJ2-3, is GAGVSQSPRYKVAKRGQDVALRCDPISGHVSLFWYQQALGQGPEFLTYFQNEAQLDKSGLPSDRFFAERPEGSVSTLKIQRTQQEDSAVYLCASSAGFPDTQYFGPGTRLTVL.

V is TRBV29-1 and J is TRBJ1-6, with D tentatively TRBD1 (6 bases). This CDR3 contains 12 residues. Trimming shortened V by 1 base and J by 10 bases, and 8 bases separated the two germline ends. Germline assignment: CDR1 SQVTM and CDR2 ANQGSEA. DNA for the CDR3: TGCAGCGTTGAAGGGGACACCTCACCCCTCCACTTT. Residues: CSVEGDTSPLHF. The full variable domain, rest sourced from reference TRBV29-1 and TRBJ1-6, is SAVISQKPSRDICQRGTSLTIQCQVDSQVTMMFWYRQQPGQSLTLIATANQGSEATYESGFVIDKFPISRPNLTFSTLTVSNMSPEDSSIYLCSVEGDTSPLHFGNGTRLTVT.

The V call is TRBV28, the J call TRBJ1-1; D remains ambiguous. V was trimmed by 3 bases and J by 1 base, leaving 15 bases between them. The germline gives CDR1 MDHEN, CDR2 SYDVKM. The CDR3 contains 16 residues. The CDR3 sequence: CASSFFWAESNTEAFF. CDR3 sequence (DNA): TGTGCCAGCAGTTTTTTTTGGGCGGAATCGAACACTGAAGCTTTCTTT.

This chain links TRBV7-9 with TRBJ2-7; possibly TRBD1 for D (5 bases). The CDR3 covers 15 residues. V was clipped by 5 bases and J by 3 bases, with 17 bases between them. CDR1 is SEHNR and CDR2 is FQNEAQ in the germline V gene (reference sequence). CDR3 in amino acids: CASSPSPDTIYEQYF. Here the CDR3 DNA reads TGTGCCAGCAGCCCTTCCCCGGACACCATCTACGAGCAGTACTTC.

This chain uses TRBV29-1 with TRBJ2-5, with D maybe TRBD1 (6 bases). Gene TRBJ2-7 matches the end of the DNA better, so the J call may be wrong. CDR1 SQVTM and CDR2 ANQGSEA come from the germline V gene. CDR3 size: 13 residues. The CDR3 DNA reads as TGCAGCGTTCCACAGGGCGATGGGTACGAGCAGTACTTC. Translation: CSVPQGDGYEQYF.

The CDR3 loop is CASSGGRIYEQYF. In DNA, the CDR3 is TGTGCCAGCAGCGGGGGCAGAATTTACGAGCAGTACTTC. V is TRBV11-2 and J is TRBJ2-7, with D tentatively TRBD1 (6 bases). The CDR3 loop spans 13 amino acids. Germline V gene data show CDR1 as SGHAT and CDR2 as FQNNGV. Trimming left V 5 bases short and J 4 bases short, with 12 bases between.

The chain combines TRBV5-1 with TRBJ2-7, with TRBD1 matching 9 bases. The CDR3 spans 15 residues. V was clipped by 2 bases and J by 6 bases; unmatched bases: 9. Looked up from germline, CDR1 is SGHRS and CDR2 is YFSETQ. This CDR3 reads CASSFQRTGESEQYF. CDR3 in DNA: TGCGCCAGCAGCTTCCAGCGGACAGGGGAAAGCGAGCAGTACTTC.

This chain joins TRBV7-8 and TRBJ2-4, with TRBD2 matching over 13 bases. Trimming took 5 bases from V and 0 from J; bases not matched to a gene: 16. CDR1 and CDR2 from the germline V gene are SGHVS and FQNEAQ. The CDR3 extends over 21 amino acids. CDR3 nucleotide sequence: TGTGCCAGCAGCACGCCCGGGACTAGCGGGGAATGGACCGTAGCCAAAAACATTCAGTACTTC. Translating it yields CASSTPGTSGEWTVAKNIQYF.

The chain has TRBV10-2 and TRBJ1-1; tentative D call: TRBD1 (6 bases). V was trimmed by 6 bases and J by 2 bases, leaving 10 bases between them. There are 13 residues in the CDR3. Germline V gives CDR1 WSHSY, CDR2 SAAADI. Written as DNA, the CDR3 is TGCGCCAGCAGCCGGACAGAAAACACTGAAGCTTTCTTT. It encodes CASSRTENTEAFF.

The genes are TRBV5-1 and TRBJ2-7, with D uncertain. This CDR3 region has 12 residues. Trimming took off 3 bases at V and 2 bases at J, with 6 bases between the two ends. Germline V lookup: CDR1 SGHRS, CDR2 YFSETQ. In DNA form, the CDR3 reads TGCGCCAGCAGCTCTCGGCCCTACGAGCAGTACTTC. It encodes CASSSRPYEQYF.

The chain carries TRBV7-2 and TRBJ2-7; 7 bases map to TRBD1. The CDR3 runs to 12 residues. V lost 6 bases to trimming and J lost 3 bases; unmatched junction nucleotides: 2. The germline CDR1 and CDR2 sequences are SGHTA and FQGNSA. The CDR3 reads CASRDRYYEQYF. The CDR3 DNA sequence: TGTGCCAGCAGGGACAGGTACTACGAGCAGTACTTC.

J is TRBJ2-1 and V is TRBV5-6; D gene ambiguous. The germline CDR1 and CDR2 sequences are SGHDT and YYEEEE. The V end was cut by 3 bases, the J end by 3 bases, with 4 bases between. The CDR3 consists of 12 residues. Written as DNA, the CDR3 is TGTGCCAGCAGCTCAAACTACAATGAGCAGTTCTTC. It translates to CASSSNYNEQFF.

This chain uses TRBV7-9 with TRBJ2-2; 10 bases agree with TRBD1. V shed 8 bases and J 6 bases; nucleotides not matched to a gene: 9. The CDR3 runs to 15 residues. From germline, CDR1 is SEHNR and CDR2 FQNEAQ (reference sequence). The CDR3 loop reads CASGADRGRPGELFF. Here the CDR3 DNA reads TGTGCCAGCGGCGCTGACAGGGGGCGCCCCGGGGAGCTGTTTTTT.

This chain's CDR3 is CASSHTARSYEQYF. CDR3 nucleotide sequence: TGCGCCAGCAGCCATACAGCAAGGAGCTACGAGCAGTACTTC. The chain is built from TRBV4-3 and TRBJ2-7; D unresolved. This CDR3 contains 14 residues. V was pared by 3 bases and J by 3 bases, with 12 bases between. CDR1 is LGHNA, CDR2 YSLEER, per germline.

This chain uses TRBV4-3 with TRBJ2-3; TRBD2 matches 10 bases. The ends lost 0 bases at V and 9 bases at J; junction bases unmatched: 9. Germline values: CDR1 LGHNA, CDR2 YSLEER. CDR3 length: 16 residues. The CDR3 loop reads CASSQEAGLAGVTQYF. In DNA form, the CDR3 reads TGCGCCAGCAGCCAAGAGGCGGGGCTAGCGGGGGTCACGCAGTATTTT.

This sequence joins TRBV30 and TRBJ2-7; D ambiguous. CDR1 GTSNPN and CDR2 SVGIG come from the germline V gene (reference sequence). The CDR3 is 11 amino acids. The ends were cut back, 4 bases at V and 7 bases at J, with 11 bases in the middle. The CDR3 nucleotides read TGTGCCTGGACAGGCGGAGATGAGCAGTACTTC. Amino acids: CAWTGGDEQYF.

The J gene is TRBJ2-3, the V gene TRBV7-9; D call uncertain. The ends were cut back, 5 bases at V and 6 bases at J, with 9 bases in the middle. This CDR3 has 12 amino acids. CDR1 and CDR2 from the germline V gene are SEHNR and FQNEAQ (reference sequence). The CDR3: CASSLSWDTQYF. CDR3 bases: TGTGCCAGCAGCCTTTCGTGGGATACGCAGTATTTT.

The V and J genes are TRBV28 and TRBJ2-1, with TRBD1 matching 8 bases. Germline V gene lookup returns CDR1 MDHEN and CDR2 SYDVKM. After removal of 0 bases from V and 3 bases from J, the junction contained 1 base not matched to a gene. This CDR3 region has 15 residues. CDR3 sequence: CASSLWTGDYNEQFF. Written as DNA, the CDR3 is TGTGCCAGCAGTTTATGGACAGGGGACTACAATGAGCAGTTCTTC. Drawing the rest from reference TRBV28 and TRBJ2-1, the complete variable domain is DVKVTQSSRYLVKRTGEKVFLECVQDMDHENMFWYRQDPGLGLRLIYFSYDVKMKEKGDIPEGYSVSREKKERFSLILESASTNQTSMYLCASSLWTGDYNEQFFGPGTRLTVL.

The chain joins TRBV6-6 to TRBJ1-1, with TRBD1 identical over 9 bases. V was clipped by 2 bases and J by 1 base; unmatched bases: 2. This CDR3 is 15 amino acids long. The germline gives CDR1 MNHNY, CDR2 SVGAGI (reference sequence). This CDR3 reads CASSYTGGENTEAFF. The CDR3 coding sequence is TGTGCCAGCAGTTACACAGGGGGCGAGAACACTGAAGCTTTCTTT.

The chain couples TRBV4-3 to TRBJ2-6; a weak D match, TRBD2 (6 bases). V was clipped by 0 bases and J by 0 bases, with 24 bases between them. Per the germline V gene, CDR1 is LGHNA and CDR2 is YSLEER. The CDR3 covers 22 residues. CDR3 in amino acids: CASSQDLLGGESLFSGANVLTF. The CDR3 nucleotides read TGCGCCAGCAGCCAAGATCTTCTTGGCGGGGAGTCCCTTTTCTCTGGGGCCAACGTCCTGACTTTC.

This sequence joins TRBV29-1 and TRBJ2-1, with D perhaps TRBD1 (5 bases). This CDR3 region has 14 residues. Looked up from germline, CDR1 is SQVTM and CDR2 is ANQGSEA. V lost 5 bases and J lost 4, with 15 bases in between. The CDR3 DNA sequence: TGCAGCGTTCTTGGGCAGGGTCCGTACAATGAGCAGTTCTTC. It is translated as CSVLGQGPYNEQFF.

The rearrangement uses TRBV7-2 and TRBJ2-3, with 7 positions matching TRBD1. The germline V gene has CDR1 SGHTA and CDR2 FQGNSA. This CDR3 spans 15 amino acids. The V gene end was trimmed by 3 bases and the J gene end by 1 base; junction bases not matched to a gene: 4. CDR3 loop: CASSLTGTRTDTQYF. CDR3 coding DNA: TGTGCCAGCAGCTTGACAGGGACCCGCACAGATACGCAGTATTTT.

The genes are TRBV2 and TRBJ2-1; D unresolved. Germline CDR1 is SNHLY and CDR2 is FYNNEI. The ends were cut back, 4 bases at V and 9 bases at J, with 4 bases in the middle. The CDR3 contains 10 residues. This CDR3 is CASSGGEQFF. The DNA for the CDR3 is TGTGCCAGCAGTGGGGGTGAGCAGTTCTTC.

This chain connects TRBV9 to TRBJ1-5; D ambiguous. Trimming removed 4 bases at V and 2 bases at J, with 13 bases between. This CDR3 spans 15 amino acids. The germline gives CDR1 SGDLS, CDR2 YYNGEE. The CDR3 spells CASSPSYGGNQPQHF. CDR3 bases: TGTGCCAGCAGCCCGAGTTATGGGGGCAATCAGCCCCAGCATTTT. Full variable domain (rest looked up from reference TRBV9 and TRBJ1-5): DSGVTQTPKHLITATGQRVTLRCSPRSGDLSVYWYQQSLDQGLQFLIQYYNGEERAKGNILERFSAQQFPDLHSELNLSSLELGDSALYFCASSPSYGGNQPQHFGDGTRLSIL.

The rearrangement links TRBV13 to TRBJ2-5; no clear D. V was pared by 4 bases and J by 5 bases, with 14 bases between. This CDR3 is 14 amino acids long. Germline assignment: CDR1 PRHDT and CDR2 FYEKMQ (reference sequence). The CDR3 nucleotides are TGTGCCAGCAGCTCAGTGGGTGAGCTCGAGACCCAGTACTTC. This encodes CASSSVGELETQYF.

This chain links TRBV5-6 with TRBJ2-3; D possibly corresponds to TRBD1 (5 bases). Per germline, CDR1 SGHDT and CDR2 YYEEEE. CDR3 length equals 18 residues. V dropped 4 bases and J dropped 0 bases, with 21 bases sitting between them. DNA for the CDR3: TGTGCCAGCAGCCTATTCGAGGCCCAGGGTGGGAGCACAGATACGCAGTATTTT. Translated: CASSLFEAQGGSTDTQYF.